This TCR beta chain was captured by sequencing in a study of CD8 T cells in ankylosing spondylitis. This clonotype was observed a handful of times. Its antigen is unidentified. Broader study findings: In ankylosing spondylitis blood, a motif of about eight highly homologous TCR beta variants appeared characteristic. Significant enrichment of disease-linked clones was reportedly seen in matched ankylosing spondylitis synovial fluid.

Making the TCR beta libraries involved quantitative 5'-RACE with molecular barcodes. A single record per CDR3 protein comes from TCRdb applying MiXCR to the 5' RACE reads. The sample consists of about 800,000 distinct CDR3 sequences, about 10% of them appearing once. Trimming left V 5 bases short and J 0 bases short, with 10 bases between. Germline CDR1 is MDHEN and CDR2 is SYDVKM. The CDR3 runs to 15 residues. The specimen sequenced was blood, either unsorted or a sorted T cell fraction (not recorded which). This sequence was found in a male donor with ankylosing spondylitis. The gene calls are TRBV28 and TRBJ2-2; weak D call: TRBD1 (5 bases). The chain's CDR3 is CASSQGTANTGELFF. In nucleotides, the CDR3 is TGTGCCAGCAGTCAGGGTACAGCGAACACCGGGGAGCTGTTTTTT. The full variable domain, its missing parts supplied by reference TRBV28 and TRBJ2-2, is DVKVTQSSRYLVKRTGEKVFLECVQDMDHENMFWYRQDPGLGLRLIYFSYDVKMKEKGDIPEGYSVSREKKERFSLILESASTNQTSMYLCASSQGTANTGELFFGEGSRLTVL.